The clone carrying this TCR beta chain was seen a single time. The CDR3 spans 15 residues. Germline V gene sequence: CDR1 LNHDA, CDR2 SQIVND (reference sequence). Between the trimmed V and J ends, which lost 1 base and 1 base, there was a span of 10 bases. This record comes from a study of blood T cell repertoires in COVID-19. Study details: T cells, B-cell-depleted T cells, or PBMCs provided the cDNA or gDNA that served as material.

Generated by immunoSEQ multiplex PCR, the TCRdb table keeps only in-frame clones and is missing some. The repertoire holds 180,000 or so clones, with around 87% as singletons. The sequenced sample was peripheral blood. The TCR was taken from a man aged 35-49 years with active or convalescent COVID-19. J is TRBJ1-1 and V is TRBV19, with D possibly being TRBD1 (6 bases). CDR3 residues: CASSIGPGANTEAFF. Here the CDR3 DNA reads TGTGCCAGTAGTATAGGTCCAGGGGCGAACACTGAAGCTTTCTTT.